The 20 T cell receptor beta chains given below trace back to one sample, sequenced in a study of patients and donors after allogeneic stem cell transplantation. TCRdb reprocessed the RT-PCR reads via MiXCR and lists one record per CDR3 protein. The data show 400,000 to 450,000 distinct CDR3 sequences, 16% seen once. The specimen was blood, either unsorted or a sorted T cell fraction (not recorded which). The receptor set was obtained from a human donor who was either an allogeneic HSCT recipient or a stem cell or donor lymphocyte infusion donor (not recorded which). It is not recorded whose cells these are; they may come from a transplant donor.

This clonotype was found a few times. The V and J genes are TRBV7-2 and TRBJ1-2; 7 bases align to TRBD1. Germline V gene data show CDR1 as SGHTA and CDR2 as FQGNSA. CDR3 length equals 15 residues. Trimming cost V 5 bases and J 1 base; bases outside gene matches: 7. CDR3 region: CASSTQQGVNYGYTF. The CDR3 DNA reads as TGTGCCAGCAGCACCCAGCAGGGGGTTAACTATGGCTACACCTTC.

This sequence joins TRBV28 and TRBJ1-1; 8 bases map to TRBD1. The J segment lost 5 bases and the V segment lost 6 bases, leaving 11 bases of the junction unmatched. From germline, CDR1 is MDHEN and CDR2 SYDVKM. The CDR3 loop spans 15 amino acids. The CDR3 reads CASRPPDRDRTEAFF. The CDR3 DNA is TGTGCCAGCAGACCTCCGGACAGGGACAGGACTGAAGCTTTCTTT.

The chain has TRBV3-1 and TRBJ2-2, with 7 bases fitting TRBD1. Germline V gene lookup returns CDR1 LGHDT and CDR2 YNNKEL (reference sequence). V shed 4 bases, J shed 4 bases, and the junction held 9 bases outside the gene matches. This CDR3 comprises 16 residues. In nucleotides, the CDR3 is TGTGCCAGCAGCCGAGGAACAGGGGCCCTCACCGGGGAGCTGTTTTTT. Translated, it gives CASSRGTGALTGELFF.

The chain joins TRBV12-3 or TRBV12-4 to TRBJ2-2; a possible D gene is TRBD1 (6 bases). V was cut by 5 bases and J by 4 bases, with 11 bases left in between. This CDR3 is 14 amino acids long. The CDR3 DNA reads TGTGCCAGCAGTCCCAGGGGTAGCACCGGGGAGCTGTTTTTT. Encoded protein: CASSPRGSTGELFF.

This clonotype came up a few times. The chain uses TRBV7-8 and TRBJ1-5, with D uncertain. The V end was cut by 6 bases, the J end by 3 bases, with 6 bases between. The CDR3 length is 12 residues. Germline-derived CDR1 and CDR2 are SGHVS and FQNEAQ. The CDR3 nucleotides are TGTGCCAGCAGTAGGGTCAATCAGCCCCAGCATTTT. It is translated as CASSRVNQPQHF.

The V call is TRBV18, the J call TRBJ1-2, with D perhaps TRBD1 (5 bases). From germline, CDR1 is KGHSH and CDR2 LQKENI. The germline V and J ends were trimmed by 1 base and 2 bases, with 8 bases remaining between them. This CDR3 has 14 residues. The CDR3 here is CASSPQGLNYGYTF. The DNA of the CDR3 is TGTGCCAGCTCACCACAGGGGTTGAACTATGGCTACACCTTC.

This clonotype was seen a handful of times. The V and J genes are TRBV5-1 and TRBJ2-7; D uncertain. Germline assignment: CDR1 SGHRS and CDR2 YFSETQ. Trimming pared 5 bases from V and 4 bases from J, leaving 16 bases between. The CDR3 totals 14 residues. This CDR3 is CASSKVGPGYEQYF. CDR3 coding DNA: TGCGCCAGCAGTAAGGTCGGCCCGGGTTACGAGCAGTACTTC.

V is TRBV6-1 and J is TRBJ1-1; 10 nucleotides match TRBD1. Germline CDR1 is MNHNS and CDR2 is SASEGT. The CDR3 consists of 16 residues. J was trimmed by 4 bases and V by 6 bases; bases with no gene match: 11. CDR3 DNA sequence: TGTGCCAGCAGAGAGACAGGGGGCTCTGGGTGCACTGAAGCTTTCTTT. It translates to CASRETGGSGCTEAFF.

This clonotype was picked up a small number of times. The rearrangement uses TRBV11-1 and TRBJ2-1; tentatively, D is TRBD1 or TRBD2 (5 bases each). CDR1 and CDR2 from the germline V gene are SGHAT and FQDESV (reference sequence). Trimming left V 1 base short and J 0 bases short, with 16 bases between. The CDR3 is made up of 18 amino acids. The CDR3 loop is CASSLGGTSLSSYNEQFF. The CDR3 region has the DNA TGTGCCAGCAGCTTAGGGGGGACGAGCCTGAGCTCCTACAATGAGCAGTTCTTC.

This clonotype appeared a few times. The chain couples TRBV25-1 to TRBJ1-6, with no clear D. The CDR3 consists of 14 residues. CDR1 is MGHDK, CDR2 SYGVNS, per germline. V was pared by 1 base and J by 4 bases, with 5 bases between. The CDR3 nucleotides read TGTGCCAGCAGTGAATCCGGGTATAATTCACCCCTCCACTTT. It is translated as CASSESGYNSPLHF. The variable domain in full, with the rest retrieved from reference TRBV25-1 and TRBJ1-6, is EADIYQTPRYLVIGTGKKITLECSQTMGHDKMYWYQQDPGMELHLIHYSYGVNSTEKGDLSSESTVSRIRTEHFPLTLESARPSHTSQYLCASSESGYNSPLHFGNGTRLTVT.

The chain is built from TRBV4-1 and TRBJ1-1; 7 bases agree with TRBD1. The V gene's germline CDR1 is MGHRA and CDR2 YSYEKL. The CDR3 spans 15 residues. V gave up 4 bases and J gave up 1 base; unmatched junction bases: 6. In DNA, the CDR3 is TGCGCCAGCAGCCGAGCGACAGGGAAGAACACTGAAGCTTTCTTT. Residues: CASSRATGKNTEAFF.

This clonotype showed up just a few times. CDR3 loop: CATSDMRGSKLFF. In DNA, the CDR3 is TGTGCCACCAGTGATATGAGGGGTAGCAAGCTGTTTTTT. The chain joins TRBV24-1 to TRBJ2-2; D may correspond to TRBD1 or TRBD2 (5 bases each). V was cut by 3 bases and J by 12 bases, with 13 bases left in between. CDR3 length: 13 amino acids. Germline V gene sequence: CDR1 KGHDR, CDR2 SFDVKD.

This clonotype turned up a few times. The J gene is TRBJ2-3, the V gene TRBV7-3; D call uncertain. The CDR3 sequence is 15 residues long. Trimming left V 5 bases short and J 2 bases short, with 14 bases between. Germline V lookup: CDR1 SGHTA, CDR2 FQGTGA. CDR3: CASSATARPTDTQYF. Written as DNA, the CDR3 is TGTGCCAGCAGCGCAACGGCAAGGCCCACAGATACGCAGTATTTT.

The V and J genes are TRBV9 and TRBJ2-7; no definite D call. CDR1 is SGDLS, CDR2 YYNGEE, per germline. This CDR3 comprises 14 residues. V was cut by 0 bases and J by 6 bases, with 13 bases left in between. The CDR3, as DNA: TGTGCCAGCAGCGTAGAATCGTCGTTCGTCGAGCAGTACTTC. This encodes CASSVESSFVEQYF. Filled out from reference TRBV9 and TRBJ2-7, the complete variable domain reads DSGVTQTPKHLITATGQRVTLRCSPRSGDLSVYWYQQSLDQGLQFLIQYYNGEERAKGNILERFSAQQFPDLHSELNLSSLELGDSALYFCASSVESSFVEQYFGPGTRLTVT.

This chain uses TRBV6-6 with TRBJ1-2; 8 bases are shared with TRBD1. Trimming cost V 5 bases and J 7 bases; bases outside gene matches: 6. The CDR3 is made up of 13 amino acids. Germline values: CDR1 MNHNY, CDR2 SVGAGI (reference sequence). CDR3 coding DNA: TGTGCCAGCAGTGGAGACAGGGGAGGTGGCTACACCTTC. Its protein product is CASSGDRGGGYTF.

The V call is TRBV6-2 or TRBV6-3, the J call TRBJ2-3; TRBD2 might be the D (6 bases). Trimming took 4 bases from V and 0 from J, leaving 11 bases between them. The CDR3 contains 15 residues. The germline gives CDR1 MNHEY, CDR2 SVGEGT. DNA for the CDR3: TGTGCCAGCAGTTCCGGGACTCTTAGCACAGATACGCAGTATTTT. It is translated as CASSSGTLSTDTQYF.

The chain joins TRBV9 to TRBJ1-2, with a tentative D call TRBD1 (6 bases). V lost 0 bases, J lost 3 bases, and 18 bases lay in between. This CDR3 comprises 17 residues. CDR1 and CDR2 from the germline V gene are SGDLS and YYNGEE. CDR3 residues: CASSVAQGERFDYGYTF. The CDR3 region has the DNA TGTGCCAGCAGCGTAGCACAGGGAGAAAGATTTGACTATGGCTACACCTTC.

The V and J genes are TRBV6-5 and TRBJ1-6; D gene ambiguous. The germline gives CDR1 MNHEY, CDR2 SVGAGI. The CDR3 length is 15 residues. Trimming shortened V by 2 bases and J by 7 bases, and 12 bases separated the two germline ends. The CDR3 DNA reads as TGTGCCAGCAGTTACCTCCAGAATCGAAATTCACCCCTCCACTTT. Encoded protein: CASSYLQNRNSPLHF.

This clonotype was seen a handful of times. The CDR3: CSSPKPTEAFF. The CDR3 nucleotides read TGCAGTTCCCCCAAACCCACTGAAGCTTTCTTT. V gene TRBV20-1 combines with J gene TRBJ1-1, with no clear D. The germline CDR1 and CDR2 sequences are DFQATT and SNEGSKA (reference sequence). Trimming stripped 8 bases from V and 4 bases from J, with 11 bases between. The CDR3 has 11 amino acids.

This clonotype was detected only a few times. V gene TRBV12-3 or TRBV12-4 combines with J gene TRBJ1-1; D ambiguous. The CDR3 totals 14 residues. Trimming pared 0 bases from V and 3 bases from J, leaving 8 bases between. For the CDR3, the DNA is TGTGCCAGCAGTTTAGCGGGCTCAGACACTGAAGCTTTCTTT. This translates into CASSLAGSDTEAFF.